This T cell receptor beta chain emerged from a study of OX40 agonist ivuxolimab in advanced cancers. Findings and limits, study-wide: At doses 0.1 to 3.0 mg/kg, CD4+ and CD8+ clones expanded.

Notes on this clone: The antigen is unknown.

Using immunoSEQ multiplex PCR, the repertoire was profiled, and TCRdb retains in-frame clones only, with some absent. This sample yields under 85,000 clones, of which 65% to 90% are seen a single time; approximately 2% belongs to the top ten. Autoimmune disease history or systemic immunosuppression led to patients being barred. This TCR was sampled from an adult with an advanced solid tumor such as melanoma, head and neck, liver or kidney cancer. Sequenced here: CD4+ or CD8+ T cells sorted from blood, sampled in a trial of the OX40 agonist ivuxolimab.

The CDR3 nucleotides read TGCGCCAGCAGCCAATTGGCCGTTGGGGCCGGGGAGCTGTTTTTT. This translates into CASSQLAVGAGELFF. The rearrangement uses TRBV5-1 and TRBJ2-2; D gene uncertain. Germline CDR1 is SGHRS and CDR2 is YFSETQ. This CDR3 region has 15 residues. Trimming cost V 4 bases and J 6 bases, with 16 bases left between them.